This T cell receptor (beta chain) was found in a study of regulatory T cells in long-lasting Graves disease. Whole-study results and caveats: Persistent Graves' patients showed less TCR diversity than newly diagnosed patients showed.

This CDR3 has 14 amino acids. V lost 8 bases to trimming and J lost 8 bases; unmatched junction nucleotides: 13. Germline CDR1 reads SGHTA; CDR2 reads FQGTGA. Time point denoted: newly diagnosed GD, antithyroid drugs for less than 3 months. The TCR library was prepared using RNA isolated from PBMCs. As a group, patients came from one endocrinology department in Xi'an, China. On this clonotype: Its antigen remains unknown.

CDR3-region Arm-PCR and iRepertoire HTBI primers produced the TCR beta libraries. TCRdb re-derived calls from the multiplex PCR reads in MiXCR, one entry per CDR3 protein. The sample holds some 600,000 distinct CDR3 sequences, 15% to 20% seen once. This same sample was also part of a study on T cells in Graves' hyperthyroidism and ophthalmopathy.

Sample: peripheral blood mononuclear cells (PBMCs), taken at new diagnosis, from a patient treated with antithyroid drugs. The chain has TRBV7-3 and TRBJ1-2; 8 positions agree with TRBD1. The clonotype comes from a man in his late teens or twenties with Graves disease. CDR3 sequence: CASRAAGGAGGYTF. The CDR3 coding sequence is TGTGCCAGCCGCGCGGCAGGGGGCGCGGGAGGCTACACCTTC.